This T cell receptor (delta chain) was observed in a study of γδ T cells in repeated Plasmodium falciparum infection. The wider study: Four controlled malaria infections with P. falciparum NF54 spanned roughly 97 weeks.

TCRdb reanalysed the multiplex PCR reads via CATT. This sample carries 85,000 to 90,000 delta-chain clones, more than 1.4% of them seen once, and the ten largest clones take 7% to 9.5%. This clone was counted between two and nine times. TCRdb pairs this DNA with a much larger clone's protein that differs at residue 9, likely a read error; the protein shown was translated from the DNA. This TCR came from a pool of human donors (malaria-infected and uninfected, not separated). Sequencing was done on a sample of gamma-delta T cells from blood.

CDR3 DNA sequence: TGTGCCTGTGTCCCAGGTACTGAGCCCCTAAAACTCATCTTT. This gives the protein CACVPGTEPLKLIF. The rearrangement uses TRDV2 and TRDJ1; D call uncertain. TCRdb lists no J gene, so it was determined here by aligning the DNA to germline. The CDR3 sequence is 14 residues long. The germline V and J ends were trimmed by 5 bases and 8 bases, with 20 bases remaining between them. CDR1 is GEAIGNYY and CDR2 is EKD in the germline V gene.